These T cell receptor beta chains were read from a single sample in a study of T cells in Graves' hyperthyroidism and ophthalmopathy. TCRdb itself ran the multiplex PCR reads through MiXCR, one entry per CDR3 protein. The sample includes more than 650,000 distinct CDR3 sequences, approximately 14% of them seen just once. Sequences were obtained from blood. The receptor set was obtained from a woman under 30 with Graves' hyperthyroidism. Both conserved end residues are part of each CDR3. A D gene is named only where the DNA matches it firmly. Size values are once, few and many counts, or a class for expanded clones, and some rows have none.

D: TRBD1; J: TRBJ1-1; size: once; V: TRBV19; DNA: TGTGCCAGTAGTATAGTGGGACAGGGGAGGTACACTGAAGCTTTCTTT; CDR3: CASSIVGQGRYTEAFF
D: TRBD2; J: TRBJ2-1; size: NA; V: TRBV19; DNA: TGTGCCAGTAGTATACAGATGACTAGCGGGAGCGGTGAGCAGTTCTTC; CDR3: CASSIQMTSGSGEQFF
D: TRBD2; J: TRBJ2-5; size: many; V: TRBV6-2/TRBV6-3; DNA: TGTGCCACCCGGGGGCTAGCGGGGAGGATGTACTTC; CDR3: CATRGLAGRMYF
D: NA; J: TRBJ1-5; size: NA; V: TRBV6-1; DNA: TGTGCCAGCGGGGCTCCGGGACCCCAGCATTTT; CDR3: CASGAPGPQHF
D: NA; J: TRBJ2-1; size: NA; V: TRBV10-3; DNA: TGTGCCATCAGTGAGTCATACTCTAATGAGCAGTTCTTC; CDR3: CAISESYSNEQFF
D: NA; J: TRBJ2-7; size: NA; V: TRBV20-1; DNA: TGCAGTGCTAGAGATTTACGGCTATCAGAGGAGCAGTACTTC; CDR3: CSARDLRLSEEQYF
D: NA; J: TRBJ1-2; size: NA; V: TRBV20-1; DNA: TGCAGTGCCCTACCCGTAGGCTATGGCTACACCTTC; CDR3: CSALPVGYGYTF
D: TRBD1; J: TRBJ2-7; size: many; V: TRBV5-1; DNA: TGCGCCAGCAGCTTGGCCGGGACAGAAAGGTACGAGCAGTACTTC; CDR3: CASSLAGTERYEQYF
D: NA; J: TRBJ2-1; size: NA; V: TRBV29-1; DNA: TGCAGCGTTGATAATTCAGCGGAGGTCCAGTTCTTC; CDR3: CSVDNSAEVQFF
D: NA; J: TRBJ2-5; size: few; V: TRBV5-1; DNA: TGCGCCAGCAGCTTGTGGAGCGATGAGACCCAGTACTTC; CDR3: CASSLWSDETQYF
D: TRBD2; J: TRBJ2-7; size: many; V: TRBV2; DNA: TGTGCCAGCAGTGGACTAGCGGGAAATATTGAGCAGTACTTC; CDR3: CASSGLAGNIEQYF
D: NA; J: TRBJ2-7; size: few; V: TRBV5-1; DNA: TGCGCCAGCAGCTTGGTCGAGGGGATCAACGACGAGCAGTACTTC; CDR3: CASSLVEGINDEQYF
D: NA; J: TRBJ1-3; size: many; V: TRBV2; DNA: TGTGCCAGCAGTGGTTGGACAGCGGATTCTGGAAACACCATATATTTT; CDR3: CASSGWTADSGNTIYF
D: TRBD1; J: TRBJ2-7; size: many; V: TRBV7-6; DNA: TGTGCCAGCAGCTTAGCGGACAGGGGCCACGAGCAGTACTTC; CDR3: CASSLADRGHEQYF
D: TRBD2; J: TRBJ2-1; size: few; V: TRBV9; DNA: TGTGCCAGCAGCGTAGGGGGACTACGTTACAATGAGCAGTTCTTC; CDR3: CASSVGGLRYNEQFF
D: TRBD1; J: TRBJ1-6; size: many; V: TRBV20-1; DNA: TGCAGTGCTGGGACAGGGGGCAGGAATTCACCCCTCCACTTT; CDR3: CSAGTGGRNSPLHF
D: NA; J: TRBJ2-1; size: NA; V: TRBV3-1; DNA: TGTGCCAGCAGCCAAGATTCAGGCTTTAGCTCCTACAATGAGCAGTTCTTC; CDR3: CASSQDSGFSSYNEQFF
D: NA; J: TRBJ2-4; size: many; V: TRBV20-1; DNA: TGCAGTGCTCAACATTTAGCCAAAAACATTCAGTACTTC; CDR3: CSAQHLAKNIQYF
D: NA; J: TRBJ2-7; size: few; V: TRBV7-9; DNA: TGTGCCAGCAGCTTAGTTGGGACATTCTCCTACGAGCAGTACTTC; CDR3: CASSLVGTFSYEQYF
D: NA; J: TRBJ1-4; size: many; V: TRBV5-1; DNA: TGCGCCAGCAGATTGCAGCCAACTAATGAAAAACTGTTTTTT; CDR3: CASRLQPTNEKLFF
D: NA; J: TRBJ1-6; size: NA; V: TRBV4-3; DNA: TGCGCCAGCAGCCAAAGTTTACCGCTTAATTCACCCCTCCACTTT; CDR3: CASSQSLPLNSPLHF
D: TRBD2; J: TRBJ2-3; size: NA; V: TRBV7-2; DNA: TGTGCCAGCAGCGTAGCGAATTTAGCGGGAGGGATCACAGATACGCAGTATTTT; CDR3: CASSVANLAGGITDTQYF
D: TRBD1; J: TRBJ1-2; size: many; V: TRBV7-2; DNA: TGTGCCAGCAGCCCTAGACCCCGGGACAGTAACTATGGCTACACCTTC; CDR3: CASSPRPRDSNYGYTF
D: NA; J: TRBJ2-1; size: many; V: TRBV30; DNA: TGTGCCTGGAGTCTGCGCGCCCGGGGGATCAATGAGCAGTTCTTC; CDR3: CAWSLRARGINEQFF
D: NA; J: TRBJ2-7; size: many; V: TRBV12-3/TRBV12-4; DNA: TGTGCCAGCAGTTTAGGTCTCGGGGTTTACGAGCAGTACTTC; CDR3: CASSLGLGVYEQYF
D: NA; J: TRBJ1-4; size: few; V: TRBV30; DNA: TGTGCCTGGAGTGTCACCGGGACTGGCAGGGAAAAACTGTTTTTT; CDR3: CAWSVTGTGREKLFF
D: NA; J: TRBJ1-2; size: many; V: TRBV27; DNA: TGTGCCAGCAGTTCCCTAAAGAGGGGGGGAGGCTACACCTTC; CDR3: CASSSLKRGGGYTF
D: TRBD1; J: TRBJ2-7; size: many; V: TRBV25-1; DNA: TGTGCCAGCAGTGGCTCGACAGGGTCCACCTTCTACGAGCAGTACTTC; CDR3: CASSGSTGSTFYEQYF
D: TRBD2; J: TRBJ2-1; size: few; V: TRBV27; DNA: TGTGCCAGCAATCCCGGACTAGCCACACCTCCTCGGGAGCAGTTCTTC; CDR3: CASNPGLATPPREQFF
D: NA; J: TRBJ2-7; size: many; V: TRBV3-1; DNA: TGTGCCAGCAGCTCCCCAGACAGCAGCTACGAGCAGTACTTC; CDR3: CASSSPDSSYEQYF
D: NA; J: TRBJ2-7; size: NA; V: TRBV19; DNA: TGTGCCAGTAGTCCAACGGACTTCCTTGGTGGTGAGCAGTACTTC; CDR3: CASSPTDFLGGEQYF
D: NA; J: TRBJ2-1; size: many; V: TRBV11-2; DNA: TGTGCCAGCAGGCGACCGGGCAGCAATGAGCAGTTCTTC; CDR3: CASRRPGSNEQFF
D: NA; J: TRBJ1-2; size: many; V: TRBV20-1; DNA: TGCAGTGCTAGTGCACACCATAACTATGGCTACACCTTC; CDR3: CSASAHHNYGYTF
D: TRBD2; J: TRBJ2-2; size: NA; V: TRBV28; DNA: TGTGCCAGCAGTTCTAGCGGGACGGGCGGCGGGGAGCTGTTTTTT; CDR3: CASSSSGTGGGELFF
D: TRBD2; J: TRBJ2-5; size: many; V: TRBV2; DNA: TGTGCCAGCAGTTTTAGCGGGAAGCAAGAGACCCAGTACTTC; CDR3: CASSFSGKQETQYF
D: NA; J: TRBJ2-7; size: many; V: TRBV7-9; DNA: TGTGCCAGCAGCTTACGCGGGAAATCCTACGAGCAGTACTTC; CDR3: CASSLRGKSYEQYF
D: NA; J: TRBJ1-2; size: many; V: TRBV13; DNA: TGTGCCAGCAGCTTAGGGCGGGACAACTATGGCTACACCTTC; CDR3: CASSLGRDNYGYTF
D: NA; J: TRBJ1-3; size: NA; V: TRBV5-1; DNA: TGCGCCAGCAGCTTGGCCGGAAGGGGCTATGGAAACACCATATATTTT; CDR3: CASSLAGRGYGNTIYF
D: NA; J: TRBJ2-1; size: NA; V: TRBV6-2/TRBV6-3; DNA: TGTGCCAGCAGTTACCCACCTGATTATTTGCGTCACAATGAGCAGTTCTTC; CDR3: CASSYPPDYLRHNEQFF
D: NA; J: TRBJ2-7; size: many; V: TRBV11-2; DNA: TGTGCCAGCAGCTTAGACCCGGACAGCCGCTACGAGCAGTACTTC; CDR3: CASSLDPDSRYEQYF
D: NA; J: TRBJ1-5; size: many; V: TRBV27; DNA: TGTGCCAGCAGCTTAGGGGGGCCAAATCAGCCCCAGCATTTT; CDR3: CASSLGGPNQPQHF